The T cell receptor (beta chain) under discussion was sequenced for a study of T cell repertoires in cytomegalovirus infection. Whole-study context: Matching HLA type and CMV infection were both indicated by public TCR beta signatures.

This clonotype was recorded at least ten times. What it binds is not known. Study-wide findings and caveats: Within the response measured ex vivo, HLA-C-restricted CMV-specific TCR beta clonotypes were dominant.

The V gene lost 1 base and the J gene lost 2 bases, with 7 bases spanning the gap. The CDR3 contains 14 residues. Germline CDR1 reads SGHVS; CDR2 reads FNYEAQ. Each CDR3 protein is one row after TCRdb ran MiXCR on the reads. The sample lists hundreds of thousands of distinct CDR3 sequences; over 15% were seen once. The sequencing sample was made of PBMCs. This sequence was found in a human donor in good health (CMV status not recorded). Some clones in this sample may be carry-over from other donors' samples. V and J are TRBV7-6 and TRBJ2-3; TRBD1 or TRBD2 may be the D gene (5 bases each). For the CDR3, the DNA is TGTGCCAGCAGCTTAGTCGGGACCACAGATACGCAGTATTTT. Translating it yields CASSLVGTTDTQYF.